Only a few counts were recorded for the clone carrying this T cell receptor beta chain. Antigen unknown. Other DNA sequences within the sample encode an identical CDR3. Sorting produced populations that all topped 95% purity. The data originate from a study of beta chain features in type 1 diabetes. Study-wide points: Moderate yet significant TCRB CDR3 shortening was seen in Type 1 diabetes patients in all four CD4+ subsets.

Expressed TCRB transcripts were sequenced, since all the RNA that had been isolated was reverse transcribed. The assay was immunoSEQ multiplex PCR, and TCRdb's table has in-frame clones only and misses some. The sample yields hundreds of thousands of clones, around 15% seen once. Trimming pared 6 bases from V and 1 base from J, leaving 9 bases between. The CDR3 covers 13 residues. CDR1 KGHSH and CDR2 LQKENI come from the germline V gene. Sequenced input: naive CD4+ T cells from blood. V is TRBV18 and J is TRBJ1-1; D is uncertain. The sequence was collected from a man younger than 30 with type 1 diabetes. CDR3 region: CASSGGENTEAFF. The CDR3, as DNA: TGTGCCAGCTCGGGAGGAGAGAACACTGAAGCTTTCTTT.